These 3 T cell receptor beta chains were sequenced from one sample in a study of T cell repertoires in cytomegalovirus infection. No antigen is known for these receptors. In TCRdb, the reads were re-called with MiXCR into one record per CDR3 protein. The sample has around 310,000 distinct CDR3 sequences, approximately 32% seen once. The source was cultured PBMCs, collected from culture after CMV antigen stimulation. Receptors were obtained from a human donor in good health (CMV status not recorded). Some clones in this sample may be carry-over from other donors' samples.

The chain recombines TRBV28 with TRBJ2-1; the match to TRBD2 covers 9 bases. The CDR3 contains 13 residues. V lost 10 bases and J lost 13; bases outside the gene matches: 14. The germline V gene has CDR1 MDHEN and CDR2 SYDVKM. The CDR3 nucleotides read TGTGCCATCGGGGGCGGGAGGGCCTACGATCAGTTCTTC. This codes for CAIGGGRAYDQFF. The variable domain in full, completed from reference TRBV28 and TRBJ2-1, reads DVKVTQSSRYLVKRTGEKVFLECVQDMDHENMFWYRQDPGLGLRLIYFSYDVKMKEKGDIPEGYSVSREKKERFSLILESASTNQTSMYLCAIGGGRAYDQFFGPGTRLTVL.

This sequence joins TRBV20-1 and TRBJ2-7; 9 bases align to TRBD2. Germline CDR1 reads DFQATT; CDR2 reads SNEGSKA (reference sequence). J was trimmed by 6 bases and V by 0 bases; bases with no gene match: 9. The CDR3 length is 15 residues. CDR3 sequence: CSARDWASGTAEQYF. In DNA, the CDR3 is TGCAGTGCTAGAGATTGGGCTAGCGGGACCGCCGAGCAGTACTTC.

Turning to this clonotype: The junction does not match germline at one end; this may be a read error. This chain joins TRBV19 and TRBJ1-2, with D hard to call. CDR1 is LNHDA and CDR2 is SQIVND in the germline V gene (reference sequence). The CDR3 sequence is 12 residues long. Here the CDR3 DNA reads TGTGCCAGTAGTATAGGGGCGTATGGCAACACCTTC. Its translation: CASSIGAYGNTF.